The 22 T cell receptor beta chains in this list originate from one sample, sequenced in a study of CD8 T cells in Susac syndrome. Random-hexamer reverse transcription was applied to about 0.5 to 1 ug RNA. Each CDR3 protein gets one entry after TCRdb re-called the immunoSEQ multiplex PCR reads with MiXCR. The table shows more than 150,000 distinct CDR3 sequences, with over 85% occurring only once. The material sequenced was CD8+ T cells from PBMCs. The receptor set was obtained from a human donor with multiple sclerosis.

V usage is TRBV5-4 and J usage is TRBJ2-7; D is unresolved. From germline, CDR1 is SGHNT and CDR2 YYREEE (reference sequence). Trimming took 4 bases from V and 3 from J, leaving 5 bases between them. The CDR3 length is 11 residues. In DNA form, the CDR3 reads TGTGCCAGCAGCACATACTACGAGCAGTACTTC. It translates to CASSTYYEQYF. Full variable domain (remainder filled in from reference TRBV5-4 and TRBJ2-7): ETGVTQSPTHLIKTRGQQVTLRCSSQSGHNTVSWYQQALGQGPQFIFQYYREEENGRGNFPPRFSGLQFPNYSSELNVNALELDDSALYLCASSTYYEQYFGPGTRLTVT.

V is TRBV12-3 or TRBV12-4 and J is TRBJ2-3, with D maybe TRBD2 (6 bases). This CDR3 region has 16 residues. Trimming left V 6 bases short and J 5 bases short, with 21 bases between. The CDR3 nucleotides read TGTGCCAGCAGCCCCGGTGAGAGTAGCGGCAGAGATACGCAGTATTTT. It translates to CASSPGESSGRDTQYF.

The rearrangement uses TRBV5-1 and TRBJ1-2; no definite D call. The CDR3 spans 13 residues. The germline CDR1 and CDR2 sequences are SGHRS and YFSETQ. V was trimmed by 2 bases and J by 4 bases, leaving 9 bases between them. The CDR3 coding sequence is TGCGCCAGCAGCTTTGTGGTTTCCTATGGCTACACCTTC. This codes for CASSFVVSYGYTF. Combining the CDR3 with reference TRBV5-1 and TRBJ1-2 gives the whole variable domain KAGVTQTPRYLIKTRGQQVTLSCSPISGHRSVSWYQQTPGQGLQFLFEYFSETQRNKGNFPGRFSGRQFSNSRSEMNVSTLELGDSALYLCASSFVVSYGYTFGSGTRLTVV.

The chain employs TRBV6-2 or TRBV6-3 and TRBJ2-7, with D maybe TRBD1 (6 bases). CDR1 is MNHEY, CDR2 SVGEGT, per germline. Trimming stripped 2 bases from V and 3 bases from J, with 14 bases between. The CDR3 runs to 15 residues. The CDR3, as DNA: TGTGCCAGCAGTTACGACGTGGAAGGGGGCTACGAGCAGTACTTC. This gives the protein CASSYDVEGGYEQYF.

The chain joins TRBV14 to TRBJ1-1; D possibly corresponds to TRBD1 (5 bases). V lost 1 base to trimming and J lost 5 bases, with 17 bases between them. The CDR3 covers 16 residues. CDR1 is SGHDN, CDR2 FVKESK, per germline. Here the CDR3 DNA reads TGTGCCAGCAGCCAAGTTGGACAACGGTGGTGGACTGAAGCTTTCTTT. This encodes CASSQVGQRWWTEAFF.

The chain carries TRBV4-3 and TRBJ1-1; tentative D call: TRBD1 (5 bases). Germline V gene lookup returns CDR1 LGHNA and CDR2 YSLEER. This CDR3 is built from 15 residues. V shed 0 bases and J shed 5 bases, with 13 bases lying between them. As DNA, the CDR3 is TGCGCCAGCAGCCAAGAATGGGGGGGAGAGACTGAAGCTTTCTTT. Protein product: CASSQEWGGETEAFF.

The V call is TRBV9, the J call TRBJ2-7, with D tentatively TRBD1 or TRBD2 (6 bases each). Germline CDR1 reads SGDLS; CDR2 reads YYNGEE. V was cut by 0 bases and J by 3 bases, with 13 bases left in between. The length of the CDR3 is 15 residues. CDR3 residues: CASSVAQGGGYEQYF. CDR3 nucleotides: TGTGCCAGCAGCGTAGCGCAAGGGGGAGGCTACGAGCAGTACTTC.

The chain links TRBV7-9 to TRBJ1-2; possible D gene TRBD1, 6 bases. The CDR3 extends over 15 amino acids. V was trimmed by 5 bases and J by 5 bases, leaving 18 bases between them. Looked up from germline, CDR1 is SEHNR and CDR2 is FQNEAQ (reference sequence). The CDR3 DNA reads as TGTGCCAGCAGCCCTGCTCCGGGACAAATTTATGGCTACACCTTC. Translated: CASSPAPGQIYGYTF. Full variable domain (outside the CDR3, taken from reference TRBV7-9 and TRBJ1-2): DTGVSQNPRHKITKRGQNVTFRCDPISEHNRLYWYRQTLGQGPEFLTYFQNEAQLEKSRLLSDRFSAERPKGSFSTLEIQRTEQGDSAMYLCASSPAPGQIYGYTFGSGTRLTVV.

This CDR3 is CASSQEGQTEAFF. Written as DNA, the CDR3 is TGTGCCAGCAGCCAAGAGGGACAAACAGAAGCTTTCTTT. The rearrangement links TRBV3-1 to TRBJ1-1; a weak D match, TRBD1 (6 bases). CDR1 is LGHDT and CDR2 is YNNKEL in the germline V gene (reference sequence). V shed 0 bases and J shed 8 bases, with 10 bases lying between them. CDR3 length: 13 amino acids.

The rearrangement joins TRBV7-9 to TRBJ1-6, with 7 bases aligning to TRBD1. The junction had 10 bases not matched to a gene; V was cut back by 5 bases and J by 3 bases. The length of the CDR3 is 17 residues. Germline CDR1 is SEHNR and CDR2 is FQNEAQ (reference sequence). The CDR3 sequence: CASSPTGSLGYNSPLHF. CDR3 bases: TGTGCCAGCAGCCCGACAGGGAGTTTGGGCTATAATTCACCCCTCCACTTT.

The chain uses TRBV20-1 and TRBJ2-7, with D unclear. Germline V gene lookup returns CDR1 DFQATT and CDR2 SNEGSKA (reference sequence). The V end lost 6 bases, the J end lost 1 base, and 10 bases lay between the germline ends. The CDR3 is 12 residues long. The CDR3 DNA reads TGCAGTGCCACCGAAGGTTCCTACGAGCAGTACTTC. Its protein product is CSATEGSYEQYF.

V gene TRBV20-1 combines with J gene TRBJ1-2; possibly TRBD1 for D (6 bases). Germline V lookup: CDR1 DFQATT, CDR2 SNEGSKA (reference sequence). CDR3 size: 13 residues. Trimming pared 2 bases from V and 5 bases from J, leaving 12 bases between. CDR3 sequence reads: CSARPRTDYGYTF. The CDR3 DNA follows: TGCAGTGCTAGACCCCGGACAGATTATGGCTACACCTTC.

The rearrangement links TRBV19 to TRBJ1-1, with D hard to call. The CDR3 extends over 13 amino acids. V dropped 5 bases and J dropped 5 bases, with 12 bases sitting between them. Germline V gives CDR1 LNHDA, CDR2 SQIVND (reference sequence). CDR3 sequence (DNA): TGTGCCAGTAGTTACGGGCGAACAACTGAAGCTTTCTTT. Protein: CASSYGRTTEAFF.

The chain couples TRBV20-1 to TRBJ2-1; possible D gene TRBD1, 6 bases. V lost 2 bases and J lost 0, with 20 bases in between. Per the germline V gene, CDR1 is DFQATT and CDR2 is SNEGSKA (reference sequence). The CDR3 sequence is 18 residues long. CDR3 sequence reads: CSARPPLRDTSSYNEQFF. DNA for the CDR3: TGCAGTGCTAGACCACCCCTCCGGGACACCAGCTCCTACAATGAGCAGTTCTTC.

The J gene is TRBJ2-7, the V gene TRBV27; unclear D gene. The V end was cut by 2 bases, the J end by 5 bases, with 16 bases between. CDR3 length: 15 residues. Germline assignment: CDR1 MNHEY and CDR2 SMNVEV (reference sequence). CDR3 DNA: TGTGCCAGCAGTTTAGGCTCAGGTCGGGTAAACGAGCAGTACTTC. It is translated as CASSLGSGRVNEQYF.

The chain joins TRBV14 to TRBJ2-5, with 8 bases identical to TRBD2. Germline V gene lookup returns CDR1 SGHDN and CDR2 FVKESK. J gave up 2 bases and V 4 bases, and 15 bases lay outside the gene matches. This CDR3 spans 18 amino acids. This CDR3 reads CASSRSNGRGVYQETQYF. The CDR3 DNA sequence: TGTGCCAGCAGCCGATCGAACGGGCGGGGGGTATATCAAGAGACCCAGTACTTC.

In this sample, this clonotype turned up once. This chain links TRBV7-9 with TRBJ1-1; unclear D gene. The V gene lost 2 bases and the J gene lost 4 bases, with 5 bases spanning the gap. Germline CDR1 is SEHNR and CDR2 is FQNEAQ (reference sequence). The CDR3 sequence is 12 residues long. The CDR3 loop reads CASSLIPTEAFF. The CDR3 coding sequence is TGTGCCAGCAGCTTAATTCCCACTGAAGCTTTCTTT.

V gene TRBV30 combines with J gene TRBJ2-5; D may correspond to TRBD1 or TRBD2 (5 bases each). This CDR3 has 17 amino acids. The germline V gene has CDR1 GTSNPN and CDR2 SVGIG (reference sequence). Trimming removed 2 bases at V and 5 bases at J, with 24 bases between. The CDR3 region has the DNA TGTGCCTGGAGTTCCAGGGCCGCGGGTTGGCGTTTGGAGACCCAGTACTTC. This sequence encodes CAWSSRAAGWRLETQYF.

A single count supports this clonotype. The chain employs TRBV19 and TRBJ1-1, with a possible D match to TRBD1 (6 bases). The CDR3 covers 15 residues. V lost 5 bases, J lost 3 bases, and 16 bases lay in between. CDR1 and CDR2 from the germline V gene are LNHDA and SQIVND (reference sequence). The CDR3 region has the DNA TGTGCCAGTAGTGAATACAGGGAGAGGGACACTGAAGCTTTCTTT. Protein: CASSEYRERDTEAFF. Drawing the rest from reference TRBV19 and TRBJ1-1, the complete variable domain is DGGITQSPKYLFRKEGQNVTLSCEQNLNHDAMYWYRQDPGQGLRLIYYSQIVNDFQKGDIAEGYSVSREKKESFPLTVTSAQKNPTAFYLCASSEYRERDTEAFFGQGTRLTVV.

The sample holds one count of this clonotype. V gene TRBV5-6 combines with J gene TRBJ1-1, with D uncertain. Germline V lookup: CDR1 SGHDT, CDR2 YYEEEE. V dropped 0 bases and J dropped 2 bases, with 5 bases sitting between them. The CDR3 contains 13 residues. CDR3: CASSLATNTEAFF. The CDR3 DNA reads TGTGCCAGCAGCTTGGCTACTAACACTGAAGCTTTCTTT.

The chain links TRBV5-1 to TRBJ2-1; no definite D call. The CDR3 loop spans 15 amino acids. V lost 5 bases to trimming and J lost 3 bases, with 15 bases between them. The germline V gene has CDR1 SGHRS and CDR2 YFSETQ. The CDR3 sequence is CASSPDGALYNEQFF. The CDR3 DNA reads TGCGCCAGCAGTCCGGACGGTGCCCTCTACAATGAGCAGTTCTTC.

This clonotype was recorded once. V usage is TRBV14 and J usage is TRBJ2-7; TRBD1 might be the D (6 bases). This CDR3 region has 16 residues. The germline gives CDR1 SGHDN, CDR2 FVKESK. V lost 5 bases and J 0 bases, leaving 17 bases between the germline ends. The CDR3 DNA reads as TGTGCCAGCAGCTCTAGACAGGCTAGCCACTCCTACGAGCAGTACTTC. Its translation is CASSSRQASHSYEQYF.